This passage covers 2 T cell receptor beta chains from one sample sequenced in a study of blood T cell repertoires in COVID-19. Libraries were prepared by immunoSEQ multiplex PCR; TCRdb keeps only in-frame clonotypes and omits some of them. The sample shows around 64,000 clones, approximately 90% of them seen only once. The sequenced sample consisted of peripheral blood. These receptors were taken from a human donor in a cohort sampled during active COVID-19.

CDR3 amino acids: CASSRTSGAYEQYF. The CDR3 nucleotides read TGTGCCAGCAGCCGTACTAGCGGGGCCTACGAGCAGTACTTC. The chain links TRBV6-5 to TRBJ2-7; 10 bases agree with TRBD2. Unmatched junction bases numbered 4, after V lost 6 bases and J lost 2 bases. In germline, CDR1 is MNHEY, CDR2 SVGAGI. The CDR3 runs 14 residues.

J is TRBJ2-1 and V is TRBV3-1 (or the pseudogene TRBV3-2); weak D call: TRBD2 (5 bases). The CDR3 spans 12 residues. Per the germline V gene, CDR1 is LGHDT and CDR2 is YNNKEL (reference sequence). V was pared by 5 bases and J by 10 bases, with 12 bases between. CDR3 residues: CASSYTRDEQFF. The DNA for the CDR3 is TGTGCCAGCAGCTACACTAGAGACGAGCAGTTCTTC.